The 18 T cell receptor beta chains listed next were all sequenced from one sample in a study of vaccination effects on CD4 cells after COVID-19. Only in-frame clones appear in the TCRdb table, and some are missing; sequencing was by immunoSEQ multiplex PCR. Of 20,000 to 30,000 clones detected, almost 70% appear once; the ten largest clones hold almost 8.5%. Antigen specificity for these receptors is unknown. Within the ViraFEST assay, antigen-specific CD4+ T cells underwent expansion with viral peptide pools prior to sequencing. Cultured cells yielded isolated CD4+ T cells after around 10 days. The participants, recipients of two vaccine doses, got either BNT162b2 or mRNA-1273. The sequencing here drew on CD4+ T cells from PBMCs cultured with SARS-CoV-2 spike peptides, taken after COVID-19 vaccination. The receptor set was obtained from a human donor who received a COVID-19 vaccine.

V usage is TRBV5-1 and J usage is TRBJ2-3, with D unclear. This CDR3 is 16 amino acids long. Germline V gene lookup returns CDR1 SGHRS and CDR2 YFSETQ. Trimming took off 4 bases at V and 0 bases at J, with 15 bases between the two ends. The CDR3 coding sequence is TGCGCCAGCAGCCCGGCAGTTGGTCGGAGCACAGATACGCAGTATTTT. Its protein is CASSPAVGRSTDTQYF.

The CDR3, as DNA: TGTGCCAGCTCACCAGATCCGGGGGAGAACACTGAAGCTTTCTTT. This codes for CASSPDPGENTEAFF. The chain couples TRBV18 to TRBJ1-1; the D gene is possibly TRBD1 (5 bases). The CDR3 spans 15 residues. The V end was cut by 2 bases, the J end by 1 base, with 11 bases between. CDR1 and CDR2 (germline): KGHSH, LQKENI.

The chain links TRBV9 to TRBJ1-1, with D unresolved. Deletions cut 0 bases from V and 6 bases from J, with 3 bases between. The CDR3 is 11 amino acids. Germline lookup yields CDR1 SGDLS and CDR2 YYNGEE. The CDR3 region has the DNA TGTGCCAGCAGCGTAGGCCCTGAAGCTTTCTTT. Residues: CASSVGPEAFF.

The chain links TRBV3-1 (or the pseudogene TRBV3-2) to TRBJ2-3; TRBD2 matches 9 bases. CDR3 length equals 14 residues. Germline assignment: CDR1 LGHDT and CDR2 YNNKEL (reference sequence). Trimming removed 4 bases from V and 10 bases from J; junction bases left unmatched: 9. CDR3 coding DNA: TGTGCCAGCAGCCCTCCGGGACTAGCCAAGTCGCAGTATTTT. Its translation: CASSPPGLAKSQYF.

This rearrangement joins TRBV29-1 to TRBJ1-5; 10 bases agree with TRBD1. The V gene's germline CDR1 is SQVTM and CDR2 ANQGSEA. V lost 0 bases to trimming and J lost 10 bases; unmatched junction nucleotides: 6. The CDR3 contains 14 residues. The CDR3 region has the DNA TGCAGCGTTGAAGACGGACAGGGGGAGAGTCCCCAGCATTTT. This translates into CSVEDGQGESPQHF.

The CDR3 DNA sequence: TGTGCCAGTAGTATCTATCTAGCGGGGGAATACGAGCAGTACTTC. Translation gives CASSIYLAGEYEQYF. J is TRBJ2-7 and V is TRBV19; 10 bases agree with TRBD2. J was trimmed by 4 bases and V by 3 bases; bases with no gene match: 6. Looked up from germline, CDR1 is LNHDA and CDR2 is SQIVND (reference sequence). This CDR3 comprises 15 residues.

The chain joins TRBV6-5 to TRBJ2-5, with D possibly being TRBD1 (5 bases). Trimming removed 6 bases at V and 10 bases at J, with 21 bases between. CDR1 and CDR2 from the germline V gene are MNHEY and SVGAGI. The CDR3 has 14 residues. CDR3 coding DNA: TGTGCCAGCAGCGCGACAGAGCTCCTCTCTAGCCAGTACTTC. It is translated as CASSATELLSSQYF.

CDR3 sequence (DNA): TGTGCCAGCAGTTACTTAGCAGACCTGAACACTGAAGCTTTCTTT. This codes for CASSYLADLNTEAFF. This chain joins TRBV6-5 and TRBJ1-1, with D unresolved. Deletions cut 1 base from V and 0 bases from J, with 9 bases between. The CDR3 runs 15 residues. Germline V gene sequence: CDR1 MNHEY, CDR2 SVGAGI.

This clone was counted only a few times. The chain employs TRBV3-1 (or the pseudogene TRBV3-2) and TRBJ2-7, with D perhaps given as TRBD1 or TRBD2 (6 bases each). V lost 5 bases, J lost 2 bases, and 7 bases lay in between. This CDR3 spans 12 amino acids. Germline CDR1 and CDR2: LGHDT and YNNKEL (reference sequence). This chain's CDR3 is CASSGGPYEQYF. For the CDR3, the DNA is TGTGCCAGCAGCGGGGGGCCCTACGAGCAGTACTTC.

The V and J genes are TRBV10-3 and TRBJ2-5; TRBD1 aligns across 7 bases. J was trimmed by 4 bases and V by 4 bases; bases with no gene match: 15. From germline, CDR1 is ENHRY and CDR2 SYGVKD. The CDR3 is 17 residues long. In DNA form, the CDR3 reads TGTGCCATCAGTGGGGGGCCTAGACAGGGTCGGGGAGAGACCCAGTACTTC. This encodes CAISGGPRQGRGETQYF.

The sample holds a few counts of this clone. V and J are TRBV10-1 and TRBJ2-1; D ambiguous. Germline V gene lookup returns CDR1 WNHNN and CDR2 SYGVQD (reference sequence). CDR3 size: 13 residues. The V and J ends lost 7 bases and 4 bases respectively, with 11 bases between them. The CDR3 DNA reads TGCGCCAGCACACCCGGAGCTTACAATGAGCAGTTCTTC. Encoded protein: CASTPGAYNEQFF.

This rearrangement joins TRBV5-1 to TRBJ1-1; D is possibly TRBD1 (5 bases). V lost 0 bases, J lost 6 bases, and 12 bases lay in between. This CDR3 contains 14 residues. Per the germline V gene, CDR1 is SGHRS and CDR2 is YFSETQ. DNA for the CDR3: TGCGCCAGCAGCTTGGGGGACGCCGATTCTGAAGCTTTCTTT. Encoded protein: CASSLGDADSEAFF.

The chain carries TRBV3-1 (or the pseudogene TRBV3-2) and TRBJ2-2; 7 nucleotides match TRBD1. The junction had 4 bases not matched to a gene; V was cut back by 5 bases and J by 7 bases. The CDR3 has 13 residues. Germline V gene data show CDR1 as LGHDT and CDR2 as YNNKEL (reference sequence). As DNA, the CDR3 is TGTGCCAGCAGCTTACGACAGGGCGGGGAGCTGTTTTTT. It specifies CASSLRQGGELFF.

The rearrangement links TRBV5-1 to TRBJ1-1; D uncertain. The CDR3 spans 15 residues. The ends were cut back, 0 bases at V and 4 bases at J, with 13 bases in the middle. Germline lookup yields CDR1 SGHRS and CDR2 YFSETQ. This CDR3 reads CASSLGGIGSTEAFF. As DNA, the CDR3 is TGCGCCAGCAGCTTGGGCGGGATAGGGAGCACTGAAGCTTTCTTT. The entire variable domain, with the rest obtained from reference TRBV5-1 and TRBJ1-1, is as follows: KAGVTQTPRYLIKTRGQQVTLSCSPISGHRSVSWYQQTPGQGLQFLFEYFSETQRNKGNFPGRFSGRQFSNSRSEMNVSTLELGDSALYLCASSLGGIGSTEAFFGQGTRLTVV.

Comment on this clone: The same CDR3 also results from other DNA sequences found in this sample. The chain links TRBV19 to TRBJ2-7, with TRBD1 matching 10 bases. The ends lost 1 base at V and 2 bases at J; junction bases unmatched: 2. From germline, CDR1 is LNHDA and CDR2 SQIVND (reference sequence). The CDR3 is made up of 15 amino acids. CDR3 in amino acids: CASSIAGTGAYEQYF. The CDR3 bases are TGTGCCAGTAGTATAGCCGGGACAGGGGCCTACGAGCAGTACTTC.

V usage is TRBV10-3 and J usage is TRBJ2-6; 12 bases are shared with TRBD2. The CDR3 loop spans 19 amino acids. Trimming cost V 3 bases and J 2 bases; bases outside gene matches: 8. Germline V lookup: CDR1 ENHRY, CDR2 SYGVKD. The CDR3 loop is CAISDPSGRAGAGANVLTF. The CDR3 DNA sequence: TGTGCCATCAGTGACCCTAGCGGGAGGGCCGGAGCTGGGGCCAACGTCCTGACTTTC.

Of note for this clone: Sequence at one end of the junction differs from germline and may be a read error. The rearrangement links TRBV6-1 to TRBJ2-1; D is ambiguous. Germline values: CDR1 MNHNS, CDR2 SASEGT. The CDR3 consists of 11 residues. The CDR3 DNA reads TGTGCCAGCACTGAAGGGTATGAGCAGTTCTTC. Encoded protein: CASTEGYEQFF.

The chain combines TRBV4-1 with TRBJ1-6; no clear D. The ends were cut back, 7 bases at V and 0 bases at J, with 7 bases in the middle. This CDR3 comprises 14 residues. CDR1 and CDR2 (germline): MGHRA, YSYEKL. The CDR3 region is CASTYSSYNSPLHF. DNA of the CDR3: TGCGCCAGCACCTACAGCTCCTATAATTCACCCCTCCACTTT.